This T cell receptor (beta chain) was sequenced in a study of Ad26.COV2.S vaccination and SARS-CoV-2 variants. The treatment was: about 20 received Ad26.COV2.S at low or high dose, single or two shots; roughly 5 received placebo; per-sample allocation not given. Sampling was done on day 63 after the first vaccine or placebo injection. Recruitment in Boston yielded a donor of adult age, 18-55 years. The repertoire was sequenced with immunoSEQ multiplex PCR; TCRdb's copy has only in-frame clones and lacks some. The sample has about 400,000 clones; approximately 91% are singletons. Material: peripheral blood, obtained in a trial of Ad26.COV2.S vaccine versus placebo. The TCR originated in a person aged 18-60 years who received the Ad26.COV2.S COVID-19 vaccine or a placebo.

CDR3 sequence (DNA): TGTGCCACCAGCAGAGATGGCGGGACAGGGGCCCTTGCCGGCTACACCTTC. This sequence encodes CATSRDGGTGALAGYTF. The chain joins TRBV15 to TRBJ1-2; 10 bases are shared with TRBD1. J was trimmed by 8 bases and V by 0 bases; bases with no gene match: 12. The CDR3 sequence is 17 residues long. CDR1 LNHNV and CDR2 YYDKDF come from the germline V gene (reference sequence).